This is a list of T cell receptor beta chains from one sample in a study of blood T cell repertoires in COVID-19. Repertoires were generated with immunoSEQ multiplex PCR, while TCRdb's copy carries only in-frame clones and drops some. The sample has a few hundred thousand clones; around 87% are singletons. Sequenced sample: PBMCs or T cells enriched from blood (not recorded which). All receptors derive from a woman aged 18-29 years with acute COVID-19. CDR3s include the opening cysteine and the closing phenylalanine or tryptophan. Fields, in order: V gene, CDR3 length, D gene, clone size, J gene, CDR3 protein, CDR3 DNA. The D gene is left open where the match is weak. Not all rows give a size; the values are once, few, many and, for expanded clones, a class.

V: TRBV12-3/TRBV12-4
length: 13
D: .
size: .
J: TRBJ2-3
CDR3: CASSLVGRDTQYF
DNA: TGTGCCAGCAGTTTAGTCGGGAGAGATACGCAGTATTTT

V: TRBV3-1/TRBV3-2
length: 13
D: .
size: .
J: TRBJ2-7
CDR3: CASSQEKGYEQYF
DNA: TGTGCCAGCAGCCAAGAGAAGGGGTACGAGCAGTACTTC

V: TRBV19
length: 14
D: .
size: .
J: TRBJ1-5
CDR3: CASSIVGVGQPQHF
DNA: TGTGCCAGTAGTATAGTCGGGGTGGGTCAGCCCCAGCATTTT

V: TRBV5-1
length: 13
D: .
size: .
J: TRBJ1-6
CDR3: CASSGQYNSPLHF
DNA: TGCGCCAGCAGCGGACAGTATAATTCACCCCTCCACTTT

V: TRBV18
length: 13
D: .
size: .
J: TRBJ2-7
CDR3: CASSPSSSREQYF
DNA: TGTGCCAGCTCACCATCTTCTAGCCGCGAGCAGTACTTC

V: TRBV6-1
length: 13
D: TRBD1
size: once
J: TRBJ1-2
CDR3: CASSTGEDYGYTF
DNA: TGTGCCAGCTCAACAGGGGAAGACTATGGCTACACCTTC

V: TRBV29-1
length: 16
D: TRBD1
size: .
J: TRBJ2-4
CDR3: CSVGTGILGTRNIQYF
DNA: TGCAGCGTCGGGACAGGTATCCTAGGGACGAGAAACATTCAGTACTTC

V: TRBV7-2
length: 14
D: .
size: once
J: TRBJ1-4
CDR3: CASSLTGSTEKLFF
DNA: TGTGCCAGCAGCTTGACAGGCTCGACGGAAAAACTGTTTTTT

V: TRBV7-3
length: 12
D: TRBD2
size: .
J: TRBJ2-1
CDR3: CASSRERGEQFF
DNA: TGTGCCAGCAGCCGGGAGCGGGGCGAGCAGTTCTTC

V: TRBV28
length: 18
D: TRBD2
size: .
J: TRBJ2-3
CDR3: CASRQTGTSGRRGDTQYF
DNA: TGTGCCAGCAGGCAAACCGGGACTAGCGGGAGAAGGGGAGATACGCAGTATTTT

V: TRBV11-3
length: 14
D: .
size: .
J: TRBJ2-2
CDR3: CASSIRGGTGELFF
DNA: TGTGCCAGCAGCATCAGGGGCGGAACCGGGGAGCTGTTTTTT

V: TRBV11-2
length: 16
D: TRBD2
size: .
J: TRBJ2-7
CDR3: CASSMLAGTSSYEQYF
DNA: TGTGCCAGCAGCATGCTAGCGGGTACTAGCTCCTACGAGCAGTACTTC

V: TRBV5-6
length: 13
D: TRBD2
size: .
J: TRBJ2-2
CDR3: CASSVLAAGELFF
DNA: TGTGCCAGCAGCGTCCTAGCGGCCGGGGAGCTGTTTTTT

V: TRBV19
length: 13
D: TRBD1
size: medium-sized
J: TRBJ1-1
CDR3: CASRTGGGTEAFF
DNA: TGTGCCAGTAGGACAGGGGGTGGGACTGAAGCTTTCTTT

V: TRBV3-1/TRBV3-2
length: 17
D: TRBD1
size: .
J: TRBJ2-2
CDR3: CASSQPPTGGASGELFF
DNA: TGTGCCAGCAGCCAACCTCCGACAGGGGGCGCTTCCGGGGAGCTGTTTTTT

V: TRBV7-3
length: 16
D: TRBD2
size: .
J: TRBJ2-3
CDR3: CASSLIGREYTDTQYF
DNA: TGTGCCAGCAGCTTAATCGGGCGGGAGTATACAGATACGCAGTATTTT

V: TRBV24-1
length: 15
D: TRBD1
size: .
J: TRBJ2-7
CDR3: CATSDQGQGTHEQYF
DNA: TGTGCCACCAGTGATCAAGGACAGGGGACCCACGAGCAGTACTTC

V: TRBV10-2
length: 16
D: .
size: .
J: TRBJ2-7
CDR3: CASSELLSGRSYEQYF
DNA: TGCGCCAGCAGTGAGCTTCTGAGCGGGCGCTCCTACGAGCAGTACTTC

V: TRBV27
length: 16
D: TRBD1
size: .
J: TRBJ2-3
CDR3: CASSSTGTGGIDTQYF
DNA: TGTGCCAGCAGTTCAACCGGGACAGGGGGCATAGATACGCAGTATTTT

V: TRBV7-2
length: 16
D: .
size: .
J: TRBJ2-3
CDR3: CASSLGAIVPTDTQYF
DNA: TGTGCCAGCAGCTTAGGGGCGATCGTACCCACAGATACGCAGTATTTT

V: TRBV7-9
length: 18
D: .
size: .
J: TRBJ1-4
CDR3: CASSLSRAGAPGNEKLFF
DNA: TGTGCCAGCAGCTTAAGTAGGGCAGGGGCCCCGGGTAATGAAAAACTGTTTTTT

V: TRBV28
length: 18
D: TRBD2
size: .
J: TRBJ2-1
CDR3: CASNSDQAGSSSYNEQFF
DNA: TGTGCCAGCAACAGTGACCAAGCGGGATCGAGCTCCTACAATGAGCAGTTCTTC

V: TRBV12-3/TRBV12-4
length: 12
D: .
size: few
J: TRBJ2-1
CDR3: CASRSTVGEQFF
DNA: TGTGCCAGCAGGTCTACAGTGGGTGAGCAGTTCTTC

V: TRBV14
length: 15
D: .
size: .
J: TRBJ2-1
CDR3: CASSPTGKSRNEQFF
DNA: TGTGCCAGCAGCCCAACAGGGAAGTCGCGAAATGAGCAGTTCTTC

V: TRBV29-1
length: 12
D: .
size: .
J: TRBJ1-2
CDR3: CSVESGVYGYTF
DNA: TGCAGCGTTGAGTCAGGGGTTTATGGCTACACCTTC

V: TRBV28
length: 15
D: .
size: once
J: TRBJ2-7
CDR3: CASSLLLEASYEQYF
DNA: TGTGCCAGCAGTTTATTACTGGAGGCCTCCTACGAGCAGTACTTC

V: TRBV10-2
length: 13
D: TRBD2
size: .
J: TRBJ2-1
CDR3: CASTGTSVNEQFF
DNA: TGCGCCAGCACCGGGACTAGCGTCAATGAGCAGTTCTTC

V: TRBV25-1
length: 13
D: .
size: .
J: TRBJ1-2
CDR3: CASSDQFNYGYTF
DNA: TGTGCCAGCAGTGACCAGTTTAACTATGGCTACACCTTC

V: TRBV29-1
length: 12
D: .
size: .
J: TRBJ2-2
CDR3: CSVGESAGELFF
DNA: TGCAGCGTCGGAGAATCGGCCGGGGAGCTGTTTTTT

V: TRBV9
length: 16
D: TRBD2
size: once
J: TRBJ2-5
CDR3: CASSEGGLATQETQYF
DNA: TGTGCCAGCAGCGAGGGGGGACTAGCGACCCAAGAGACCCAGTACTTC

V: TRBV27
length: 15
D: TRBD2
size: .
J: TRBJ2-1
CDR3: CASASGASGRNEQFF
DNA: TGTGCCAGCGCCTCCGGGGCTAGCGGGAGAAATGAGCAGTTCTTC

V: TRBV3-1/TRBV3-2
length: 12
D: .
size: .
J: TRBJ2-7
CDR3: CASSPSDGDTVF
DNA: TGTGCCAGCAGCCCATCAGACGGGGATACAGTCTTC

V: TRBV4-2
length: 16
D: .
size: .
J: TRBJ1-2
CDR3: CASSQELTSAGPGYTF
DNA: TGTGCCAGCAGCCAAGAGCTTACCTCGGCAGGGCCGGGCTACACCTTC

V: TRBV5-1
length: 13
D: TRBD1
size: .
J: TRBJ2-5
CDR3: CASSSGTVAAQYF
DNA: TGCGCCAGCAGCTCTGGGACAGTCGCGGCCCAGTACTTC

V: TRBV19
length: 14
D: .
size: .
J: TRBJ1-2
CDR3: CASSIEAGDYGYTF
DNA: TGTGCCAGTAGTATAGAAGCAGGGGACTATGGCTACACCTTC

V: TRBV19
length: 13
D: .
size: .
J: TRBJ2-7
CDR3: CAVGPTGSYEQYF
DNA: TGTGCCGTCGGCCCGACAGGATCCTACGAGCAGTACTTC

V: TRBV6-5
length: 14
D: TRBD1
size: .
J: TRBJ2-7
CDR3: CASSYSTGVGEQYF
DNA: TGTGCCAGCAGTTACTCGACAGGGGTGGGTGAGCAGTACTTC

V: TRBV27
length: 17
D: TRBD2
size: .
J: TRBJ2-1
CDR3: CASSSTRLAGSYNEQFF
DNA: TGTGCCAGCAGTTCCACCCGACTAGCGGGAAGCTACAATGAGCAGTTCTTC

V: TRBV24-1
length: 15
D: TRBD1
size: once
J: TRBJ2-5
CDR3: CATSDWTGQGETQYF
DNA: TGTGCCACCAGTGATTGGACAGGACAAGGAGAGACCCAGTACTTC

V: TRBV19
length: 14
D: .
size: .
J: TRBJ1-2
CDR3: CASRARWVNYGYTF
DNA: TGTGCCAGCAGGGCCAGGTGGGTTAACTATGGCTACACCTTC

V: TRBV27
length: 13
D: .
size: .
J: TRBJ1-2
CDR3: CASSVGGSYGYTF
DNA: TGTGCCAGCAGTGTAGGGGGTTCCTATGGCTACACCTTC

V: TRBV5-1
length: 12
D: .
size: .
J: TRBJ2-2
CDR3: CASSILEGELFF
DNA: TGCGCCAGCAGCATACTTGAAGGGGAGCTGTTTTTT

V: TRBV7-2
length: 14
D: .
size: .
J: TRBJ1-6
CDR3: CASSLKADRSPLHF
DNA: TGTGCCAGCAGCTTAAAAGCTGATAGATCACCCCTCCACTTT

V: TRBV18
length: 16
D: .
size: .
J: TRBJ2-7
CDR3: CASSPLGGHPNDEQYF
DNA: TGTGCCAGCTCACCACTTGGCGGTCACCCGAACGACGAGCAGTACTTC

V: TRBV28
length: 15
D: TRBD1
size: .
J: TRBJ1-5
CDR3: CASSPRQGSNQPQHF
DNA: TGTGCCAGCAGCCCTAGACAGGGTAGCAATCAGCCCCAGCATTTT